This entry features one T cell receptor beta chain sequence. The CDR3 spans 15 residues. V lost 1 base and J lost 3, with 13 bases in between. Germline V gives CDR1 SGHTA, CDR2 FQGNSA. The sample comes from a study of blood T cells in healthy people across ages. For the second PCR, which ran for roughly 7 to 11 cycles, a sample-barcoded 5' primer and a J-beta primer mix were used. A minimum of 3 million CDR3-containing paired-end reads was obtained for each sample. TCRdb reanalysed the 5' RACE reads using MiXCR and keeps one entry per CDR3 protein. This table has about 1.4 million distinct CDR3 sequences, around 55% appearing once.

Sample: blood. This sequence originates from a man younger than 30 in good health. This chain connects TRBV7-2 to TRBJ2-7; D is perhaps TRBD1 or TRBD2 (6 bases each). For the CDR3, the DNA is TGTGCCAGCAGCTTAGAGAGGGGGGACGTCTACGAGCAGTACTTC. This gives the protein CASSLERGDVYEQYF. Full variable domain (remainder filled in from reference TRBV7-2 and TRBJ2-7): GAGVSQSPSNKVTEKGKDVELRCDPISGHTALYWYRQSLGQGLEFLIYFQGNSAPDKSGLPSDRFSAERTGGSVSTLTIQRTQQEDSAVYLCASSLERGDVYEQYFGPGTRLTVT.